These T cell receptor beta chains were read from a single sample in a study of T cell responses to AZD1222 COVID-19 vaccine. Clones were sequenced by immunoSEQ multiplex PCR, and TCRdb holds only the in-frame ones, with some missing. Among about 160,000 clones listed, roughly 90% were seen once. The source was peripheral blood, collected on day 0 of AZD1222 vaccination. The receptor source for this set is an adult in good health. CDR3s leave out the opening cysteine and the closing phenylalanine or tryptophan. D genes are given only for firm matches.

j_call | d_call | cdr3_length | v_call | cdr3_aa
TRBJ1-6 | . | 11 | TRBV2 | ASIVRVNSPLH
TRBJ2-6 | TRBD1 | 15 | TRBV2 | ASKGQGGSSGANVLT
TRBJ2-7 | TRBD1 | 14 | TRBV18 | ASSPPGTGVGYEQY
TRBJ2-7 | . | 12 | TRBV10-3 | AISESEVSYEQY
TRBJ1-4 | . | 14 | TRBV28 | ASSSDEEQANEKLF
TRBJ2-5 | TRBD1 | 14 | TRBV4-1 | ASSQGGQGGAETQY
TRBJ1-6 | . | 13 | TRBV6-1 | ASSEWDWLVSPLH
TRBJ1-3 | . | 11 | TRBV2 | ASTPGQTNTIY
TRBJ2-2 | TRBD1 | 13 | TRBV6-5 | ASRPGQGNTGELF
TRBJ2-1 | . | 12 | TRBV7-2 | ASSPLGWGNEQF
TRBJ1-1 | TRBD1 | 10 | TRBV2 | ASSDGQAQAF
TRBJ2-3 | . | 13 | TRBV19 | ASSTQLASTDTQY
TRBJ1-1 | TRBD1 | 11 | TRBV6-1 | ASSEPRGTEAF
TRBJ2-7 | . | 11 | TRBV6-5 | ASSYARSYEQY
TRBJ1-5 | . | 15 | TRBV19 | ASSIAPLGVSNQPQH
TRBJ1-6 | . | 12 | TRBV18 | ASSPNRALSPLH
TRBJ1-2 | . | 13 | TRBV28 | ASSPAVGAGSGYT
TRBJ2-7 | . | 10 | TRBV18 | ASSPGVNEQY
TRBJ2-3 | . | 11 | TRBV14 | ASSQFSTDTQY
TRBJ1-1 | TRBD1 | 13 | TRBV4-3 | ASSRLQGAYTEAF
TRBJ2-5 | TRBD1 | 12 | TRBV5-1 | ASSWTGLVETQY
TRBJ2-4 | . | 10 | TRBV7-3 | ASGYPGNIQY
TRBJ1-2 | . | 7 | TRBV20-1 | SARGFVT
TRBJ2-1 | . | 15 | TRBV5-4 | ASSLMYGTASVNEQF
TRBJ2-5 | TRBD1 | 13 | TRBV28 | ASSSHRGQAETQY
TRBJ1-5 | . | 14 | TRBV6-2/TRBV6-3 | ASSYSITAYNQPQH
TRBJ1-1 | . | 11 | TRBV10-1 | ASSESSNTEAF
TRBJ2-6 | . | 13 | TRBV19 | ASSIGSSGANVLT
TRBJ1-3 | . | 13 | TRBV28 | ASVPSGGSGNTIY
TRBJ2-7 | . | 12 | TRBV10-2 | ASSETGRRYEQY
TRBJ1-1 | . | 14 | TRBV9 | ASSVVKSKANTEAF
TRBJ1-4 | TRBD1 | 12 | TRBV3-1/TRBV3-2 | ASSSTGGNEKLF
TRBJ2-1 | TRBD2 | 14 | TRBV10-3 | AISESISGITNEQF
TRBJ2-7 | TRBD2 | 11 | TRBV6-5 | ASKPGLAYEQY
TRBJ2-3 | . | 13 | TRBV19 | ASNSRGRLTDTQY